The clone carrying this TCR beta chain was seen a handful of times. The antigen is unknown. TCRdb analysed the RT-PCR reads with MiXCR anew, one entry per CDR3 protein. This table has roughly 630,000 distinct CDR3 sequences, approximately 14% appearing once. The data stem from a study of response to subunit inactivated influenza vaccine. Trimming removed 6 bases at V and 6 bases at J, with 15 bases between. This CDR3 region has 12 residues. Germline V lookup: CDR1 DFQATT, CDR2 SNEGSKA (reference sequence). Study-level findings and limits: Authors suggested seasonal influenza vaccinations each recruit few new T cells.

The clonotype originates from a man aged 45-65 years who received an inactivated influenza vaccine. This chain uses TRBV20-1 with TRBJ2-7; possibly TRBD2 for D (5 bases). The sequencing used PBMCs from blood, collected roughly 2 weeks before vaccination. The CDR3 DNA reads as TGCAGTGCCCAGAGGGCAGGACCCGAGCAGTACTTC. Translated: CSAQRAGPEQYF.